The following is a T cell receptor beta chain sequence with its context. Its antigen remains unknown. Single viable CD3+CD4+CD8-CD45RO+ cells were sorted as the memory CD4+ T cells. Positive selection with CD4 microbeads enriched total CD4+ T cells. Sequenced by immunoSEQ multiplex PCR; TCRdb stores in-frame clones only, minus some. Of more than 55,000 clones in the sample, approximately 85% were seen once. V was pared by 5 bases and J by 4 bases, with 12 bases between. CDR1 is MGHDK and CDR2 is SYGVNS in the germline V gene. This CDR3 has 13 amino acids. The entry originates in a study of memory CD4+ T cells and cytomegalovirus serostatus. In the study overall: Healthy Belgian adult donors included roughly ten CMV-positive and some 24 CMV-negative people. Overall study findings and caveats: CD4+ memory repertoires contained 67 of 164 reported CMV TCRbeta sequences.

This chain joins TRBV25-1 and TRBJ2-7; the D gene is possibly TRBD1 (5 bases). The receptor's source is an adult in good health and CMV-seronegative. Sequencing was carried out using memory CD4+ T cells from blood. This CDR3 reads CASSRQGLYEQYF. CDR3 DNA: TGTGCCAGCAGTCGCCAGGGCCTATACGAGCAGTACTTC.